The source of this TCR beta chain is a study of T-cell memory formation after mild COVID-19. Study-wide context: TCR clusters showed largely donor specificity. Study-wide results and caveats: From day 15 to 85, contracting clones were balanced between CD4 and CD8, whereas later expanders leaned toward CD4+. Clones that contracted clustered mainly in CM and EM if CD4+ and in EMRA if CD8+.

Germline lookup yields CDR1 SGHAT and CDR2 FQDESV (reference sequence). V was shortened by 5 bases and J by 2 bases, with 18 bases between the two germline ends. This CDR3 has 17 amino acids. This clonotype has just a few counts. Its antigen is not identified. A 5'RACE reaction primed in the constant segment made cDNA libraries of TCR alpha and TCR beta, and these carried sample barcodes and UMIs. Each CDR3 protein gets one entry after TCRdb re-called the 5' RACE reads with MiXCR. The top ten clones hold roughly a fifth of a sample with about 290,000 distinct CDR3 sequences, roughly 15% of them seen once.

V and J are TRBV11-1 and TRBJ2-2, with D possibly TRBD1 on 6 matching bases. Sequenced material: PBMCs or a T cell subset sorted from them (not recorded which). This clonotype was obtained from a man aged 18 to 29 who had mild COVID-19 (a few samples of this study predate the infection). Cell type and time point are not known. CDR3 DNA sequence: TGTGCCAGCAGCCTCGGCAGGGGAATGGTAAACACCGGGGAGCTGTTTTTT. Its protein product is CASSLGRGMVNTGELFF.